The TCR beta chain described here comes from a study of cytomegalovirus exposure and HLA in healthy donors. This clone is a singleton in its sample. Both 60 Vbeta primers and 13 Jbeta primers went into the PCR. Produced via immunoSEQ multiplex PCR; TCRdb's table is partial and in-frame only. The data show about 110,000 clones, with 70% to 80% seen just once and 8% to 8.5% held by the top ten. This TCR was sampled from a woman between 40 and 55 years old in good health and CMV-seropositive. Sequenced input: PBMCs.

The chain's CDR3 is CSVVPVRTGETQYF. CDR3 nucleotides: TGCAGCGTTGTTCCTGTTAGGACAGGAGAGACCCAGTACTTC. J is TRBJ2-5 and V is TRBV29-1, with 7 bases aligning to TRBD1. Germline CDR1 SQVTM, CDR2 ANQGSEA. This CDR3 is 14 amino acids long. The V and J ends lost 4 bases and 4 bases, in that order; junction bases with no gene match: 9.